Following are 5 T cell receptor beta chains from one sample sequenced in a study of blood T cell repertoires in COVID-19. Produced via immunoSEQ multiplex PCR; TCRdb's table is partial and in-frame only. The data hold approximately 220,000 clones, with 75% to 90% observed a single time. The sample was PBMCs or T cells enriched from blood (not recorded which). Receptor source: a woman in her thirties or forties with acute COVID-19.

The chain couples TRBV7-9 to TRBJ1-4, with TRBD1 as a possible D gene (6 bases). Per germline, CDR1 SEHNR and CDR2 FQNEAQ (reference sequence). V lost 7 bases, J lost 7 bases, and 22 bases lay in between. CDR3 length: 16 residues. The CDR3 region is CASTSTLAGGSEKLFF. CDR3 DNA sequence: TGTGCCAGCACCTCCACCCTAGCGGGGGGCTCTGAAAAACTGTTTTTT.

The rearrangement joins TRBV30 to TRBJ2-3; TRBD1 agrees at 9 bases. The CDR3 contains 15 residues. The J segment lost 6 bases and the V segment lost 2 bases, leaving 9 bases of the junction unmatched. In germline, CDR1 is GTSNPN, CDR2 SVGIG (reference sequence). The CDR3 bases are TGTGCCTGGAGTACACAGGGACAGGGATGGGATACGCAGTATTTT. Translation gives CAWSTQGQGWDTQYF.

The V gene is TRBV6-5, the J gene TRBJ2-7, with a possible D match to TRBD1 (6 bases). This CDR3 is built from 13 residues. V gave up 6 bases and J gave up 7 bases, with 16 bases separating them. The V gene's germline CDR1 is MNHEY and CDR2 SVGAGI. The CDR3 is CASSLYRDREQYF. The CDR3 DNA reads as TGTGCCAGCAGCTTGTACAGGGATCGTGAGCAGTACTTC.

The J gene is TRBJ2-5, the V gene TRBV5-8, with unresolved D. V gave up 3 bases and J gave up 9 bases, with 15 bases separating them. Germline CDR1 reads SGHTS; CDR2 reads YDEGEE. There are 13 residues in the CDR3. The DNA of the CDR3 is TGTGCCAGCAGCTCCTTCGTGAGGTTTTCCCAGTACTTC. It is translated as CASSSFVRFSQYF.

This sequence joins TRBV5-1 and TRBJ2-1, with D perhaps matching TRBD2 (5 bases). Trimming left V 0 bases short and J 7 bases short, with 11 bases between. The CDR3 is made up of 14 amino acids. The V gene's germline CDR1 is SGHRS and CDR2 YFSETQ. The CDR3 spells CASSLVVSGNEQFF. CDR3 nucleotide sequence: TGCGCCAGCAGCTTGGTGGTCAGCGGAAATGAGCAGTTCTTC.